The T cell receptor (beta chain) under discussion was sequenced for a study of cytomegalovirus exposure and HLA in healthy donors. The donors were members of the roughly 130-subject validation cohort (separate from the approximately 670-subject first cohort). The study, taken as a whole, reports: A list of around 160 TCR beta chains associated with cytomegalovirus was given.

Repertoires were generated with immunoSEQ multiplex PCR, while TCRdb's copy carries only in-frame clones and drops some. The sample shows about 56,000 clones, 93% of them seen only once. Germline CDR1 reads SEHNR; CDR2 reads FQNEAQ (reference sequence). The CDR3 covers 14 residues. V shed 4 bases and J shed 2 bases, with 11 bases lying between them. As regards this clone: Antigen unknown.

This receptor was taken from a woman aged 18-29 years in good health and CMV-seropositive. Material for sequencing was PBMCs. V gene TRBV7-9 combines with J gene TRBJ1-1; TRBD1 might be the D (6 bases). CDR3 nucleotide sequence: TGTGCCAGCAGCTCCACCAGGGGAAACACTGAAGCTTTCTTT. It specifies CASSSTRGNTEAFF.